This T cell receptor (beta chain) was documented in a study of tumor and adjacent non-tumor tissue in lung cancer. Whole-study context: Patients were aged 31 to 76, some 10 men and about 5 women, stage I to III. Samples averaged about 3.8 million productive TCRbeta reads each. Study observations and caveats: TCR diversity was significantly greater in tumor than normal lung tissue. Patients with more diverse tumor TCRs had worse survival.

CDR3 size: 16 residues. From germline, CDR1 is MNHEY and CDR2 SVGAGI. Three rounds of nested PCR, following a modified ARM-PCR protocol, produced the TCRbeta library. TCRdb itself ran the multiplex PCR reads through MiXCR, one entry per CDR3 protein. The profile shows roughly 90,000 distinct CDR3 sequences, 75% to 85% of them singletons. The template was RNA from unsorted bulk tissue. The normal lung tissue was taken more than 3 cm from the tumor edge. About this clonotype: The antigen remains unidentified. At one of its ends the junction is not consistent with the germline gene, which may arise from a read error.

The origin of this receptor is a woman aged 45 to 65 with non-small cell lung cancer. The chain is built from TRBV6-5 and TRBJ1-2; D might be TRBD1 (6 bases). The sequenced sample was distant non-tumor lung tissue. The CDR3 is CATLLSGAGANYGYTF. DNA of the CDR3: TGTGCCACCCTCCTTTCGGGGGCAGGAGCTAACTATGGCTACACTTTC.